This T cell receptor (beta chain) was identified during a study of cytomegalovirus exposure and HLA in healthy donors. The study's findings and limits: According to the study, 160 or so TCR beta chains were cytomegalovirus-associated.

TCRdb's copy holds only in-frame clones and misses some; the assay was immunoSEQ multiplex PCR. The sample holds about 240,000 clones, 85% to 90% seen once. On this clone: Its specificity is unknown.

The validation cohort, a group of 120 subjects, included the donors and was separate from the roughly 620-subject first cohort. The CDR3 runs to 14 residues. V was clipped by 6 bases and J by 4 bases; unmatched bases: 9. CDR1 is MNHEY and CDR2 is SMNVEV in the germline V gene (reference sequence). The origin of this receptor is a man younger than 30 in good health and CMV-seronegative. The sample taken for sequencing was PBMCs. The chain couples TRBV27 to TRBJ2-7; 7 bases fit TRBD1. CDR3 loop: CASSTGTELYEQYF. The CDR3 DNA reads as TGTGCCAGCAGCACCGGGACAGAGCTGTACGAGCAGTACTTC.